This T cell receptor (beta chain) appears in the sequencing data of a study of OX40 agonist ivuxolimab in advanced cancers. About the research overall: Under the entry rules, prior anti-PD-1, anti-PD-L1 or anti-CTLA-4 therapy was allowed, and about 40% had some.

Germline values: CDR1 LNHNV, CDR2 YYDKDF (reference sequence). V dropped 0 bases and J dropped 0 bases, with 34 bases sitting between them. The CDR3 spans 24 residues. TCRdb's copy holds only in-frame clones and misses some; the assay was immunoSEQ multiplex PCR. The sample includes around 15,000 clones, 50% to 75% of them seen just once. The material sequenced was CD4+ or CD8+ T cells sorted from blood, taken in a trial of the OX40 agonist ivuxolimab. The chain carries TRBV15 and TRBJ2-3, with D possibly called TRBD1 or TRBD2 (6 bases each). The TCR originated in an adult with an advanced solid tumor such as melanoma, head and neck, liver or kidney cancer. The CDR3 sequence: CATSRDQEQGGRDGSYASTDTQYF. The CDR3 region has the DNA TGTGCCACCAGCAGAGATCAGGAACAGGGAGGAAGGGATGGCTCGTATGCTAGCACAGATACGCAGTATTTT.